This T cell receptor beta chain was documented in a study of T cell responses to AZD1222 COVID-19 vaccine. Only in-frame clones appear in the TCRdb table, and some are missing; sequencing was by immunoSEQ multiplex PCR. The sample lists about 140,000 clones, about 89% occurring once. General observations from the study: With dominance at 160-218 and 743-854, vaccine-associated CD4 TCRs spanned spike.

On this clone: The antigen is unknown.

This CDR3 is built from 22 residues. Trimming took 3 bases from V and 6 from J, leaving 36 bases between them. Germline V lookup: CDR1 ENHRY, CDR2 SYGVKD. This specimen consisted of peripheral blood, obtained on day 0 of AZD1222 vaccination. This chain joins TRBV10-3 and TRBJ2-4; D may be TRBD1 (6 bases). The receptor was isolated from an adult in good health. The CDR3 DNA reads as TGTGCCATCAGTGATTTAGGCAGGGGAGAGGGGGACCCACTTCGCTCCGGAAACATTCAGTACTTC. Translation: CAISDLGRGEGDPLRSGNIQYF.